Detailed here is one T cell receptor (beta chain). This specimen belongs to a study of blood T cell repertoires in COVID-19. Study-level background: Material from acute and convalescent COVID-19 was sourced from the United States, Italy and Spain. PBMCs, B-cell-depleted T cells, or T cells provided the cDNA or gDNA that made up the material.

The authors' processing: Using reference gene primer amplification, nucleated cell counts were estimated. Assay used: immunoSEQ multiplex PCR; TCRdb lists only in-frame clones, some missing. V, J and clone size are those of that table, while D and trimming were read from the DNA. In the table there are around 180,000 clones, approximately 85% of which are singletons. This CDR3 spans 14 amino acids. CDR1 MNHEY and CDR2 SMNVEV come from the germline V gene (reference sequence). With V trimmed by 4 bases and J by 7 bases, 7 bases remained unmatched. The V and J genes are TRBV27 and TRBJ1-5, with TRBD1 identical over 7 bases. The receptor was derived from a man aged 55-75 years with acute or convalescent COVID-19. The sample comprised peripheral blood. The CDR3 nucleotides are TGTGCCAGCAGTTGGACAGGTTCGGGGCAGCCCCAGCATTTT. This codes for CASSWTGSGQPQHF.